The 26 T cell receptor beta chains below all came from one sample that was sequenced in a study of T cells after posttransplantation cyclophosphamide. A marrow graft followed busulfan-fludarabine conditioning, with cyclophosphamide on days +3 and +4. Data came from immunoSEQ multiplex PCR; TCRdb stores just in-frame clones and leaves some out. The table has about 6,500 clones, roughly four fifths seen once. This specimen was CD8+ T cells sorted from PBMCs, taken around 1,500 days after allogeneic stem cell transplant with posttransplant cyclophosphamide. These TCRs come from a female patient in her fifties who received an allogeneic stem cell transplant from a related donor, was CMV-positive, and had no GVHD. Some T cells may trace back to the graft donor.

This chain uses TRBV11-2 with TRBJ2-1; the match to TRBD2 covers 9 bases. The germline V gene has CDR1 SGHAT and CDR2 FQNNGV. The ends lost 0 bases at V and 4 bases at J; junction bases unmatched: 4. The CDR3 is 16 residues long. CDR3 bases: TGTGCCAGCAGCTTAGACGGCGGGAGGGGTTACAATGAGCAGTTCTTC. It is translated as CASSLDGGRGYNEQFF.

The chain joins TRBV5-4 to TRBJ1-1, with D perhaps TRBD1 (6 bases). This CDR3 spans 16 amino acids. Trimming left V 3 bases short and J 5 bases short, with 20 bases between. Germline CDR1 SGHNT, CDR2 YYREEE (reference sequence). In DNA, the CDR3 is TGTGCCAGCAGCTCAAGTCGTTTTACAGGGTGGACTGAAGCTTTCTTT. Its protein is CASSSSRFTGWTEAFF.

The CDR3 region is CASSATRGRGTEAFF. CDR3 sequence (DNA): TGCGCCAGCAGCGCGACCAGGGGTCGGGGCACTGAAGCTTTCTTT. The V and J genes are TRBV5-1 and TRBJ1-1, with a tentative D call TRBD1 (6 bases). The CDR3 loop spans 15 amino acids. Germline assignment: CDR1 SGHRS and CDR2 YFSETQ. Trimming pared 4 bases from V and 4 bases from J, leaving 17 bases between.

The CDR3 reads CASSLWTGEAQYF. CDR3 DNA: TGTGCCAGCAGTTTATGGACAGGGGAGGCCCAGTACTTC. The rearrangement uses TRBV27 and TRBJ2-5; 9 bases align to TRBD1. Trimming at V came to 1 base and at J to 9 bases, leaving 3 bases not matched to a gene. There are 13 residues in the CDR3. Germline values: CDR1 MNHEY, CDR2 SMNVEV (reference sequence).

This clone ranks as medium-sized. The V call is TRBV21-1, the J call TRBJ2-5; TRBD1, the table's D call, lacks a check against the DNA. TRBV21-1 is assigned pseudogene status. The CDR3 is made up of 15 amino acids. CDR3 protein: CARSVSLGAEETQYF. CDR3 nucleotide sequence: TGTGCCAGATCGGTAAGTCTGGGGGCTGAGGAGACCCAGTACTTC.

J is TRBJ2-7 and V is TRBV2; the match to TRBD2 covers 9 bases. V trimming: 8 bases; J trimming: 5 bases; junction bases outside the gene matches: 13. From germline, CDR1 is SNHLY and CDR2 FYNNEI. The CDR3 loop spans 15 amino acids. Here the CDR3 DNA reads TGTGCCAGCGGCTCCCCTCCGGGACTAGCTCACGAGCAGTACTTC. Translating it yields CASGSPPGLAHEQYF. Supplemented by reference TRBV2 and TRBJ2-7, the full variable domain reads EPEVTQTPSHQVTQMGQEVILRCVPISNHLYFYWYRQILGQKVEFLVSFYNNEISEKSEIFDDQFSVERPDGSNFTLKIRSTKLEDSAMYFCASGSPPGLAHEQYFGPGTRLTVT.

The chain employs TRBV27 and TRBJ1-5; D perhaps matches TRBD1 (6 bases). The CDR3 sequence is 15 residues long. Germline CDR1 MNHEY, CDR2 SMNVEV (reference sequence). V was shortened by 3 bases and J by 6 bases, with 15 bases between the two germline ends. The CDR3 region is CASSLTGHPTQPQHF. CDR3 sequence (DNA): TGTGCCAGCAGTTTGACGGGACACCCGACTCAGCCCCAGCATTTT.

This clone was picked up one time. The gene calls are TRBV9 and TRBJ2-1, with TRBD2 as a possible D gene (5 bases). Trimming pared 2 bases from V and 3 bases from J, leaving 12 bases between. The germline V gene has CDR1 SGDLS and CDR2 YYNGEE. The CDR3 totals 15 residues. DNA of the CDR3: TGTGCCAGCAGCGTTGACGGAGGAGGCTACAATGAGCAGTTCTTC. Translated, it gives CASSVDGGGYNEQFF.

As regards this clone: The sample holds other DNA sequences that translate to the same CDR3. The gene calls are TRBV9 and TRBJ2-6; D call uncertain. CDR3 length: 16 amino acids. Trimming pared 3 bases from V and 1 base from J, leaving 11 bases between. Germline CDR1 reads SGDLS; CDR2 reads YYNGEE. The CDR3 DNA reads TGTGCCAGCAGCGAGTCGAGGTTTTCTGGGGCCAACGTCCTGACTTTC. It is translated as CASSESRFSGANVLTF.

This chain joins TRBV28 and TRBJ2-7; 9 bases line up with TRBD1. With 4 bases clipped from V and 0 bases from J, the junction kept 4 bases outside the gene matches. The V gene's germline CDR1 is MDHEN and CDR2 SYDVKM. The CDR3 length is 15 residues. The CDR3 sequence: CASSWGQGVSYEQYF. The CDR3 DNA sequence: TGTGCCAGCAGTTGGGGACAGGGTGTCTCCTACGAGCAGTACTTC. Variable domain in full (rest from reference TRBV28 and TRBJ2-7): DVKVTQSSRYLVKRTGEKVFLECVQDMDHENMFWYRQDPGLGLRLIYFSYDVKMKEKGDIPEGYSVSREKKERFSLILESASTNQTSMYLCASSWGQGVSYEQYFGPGTRLTVT.

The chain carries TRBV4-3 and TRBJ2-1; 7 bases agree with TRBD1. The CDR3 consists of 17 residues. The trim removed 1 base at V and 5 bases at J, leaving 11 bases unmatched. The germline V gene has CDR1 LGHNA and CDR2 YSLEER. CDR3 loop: CASSQVLGQEGHNEQFF. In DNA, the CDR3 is TGCGCCAGCAGCCAAGTCCTCGGACAGGAAGGACACAATGAGCAGTTCTTC.

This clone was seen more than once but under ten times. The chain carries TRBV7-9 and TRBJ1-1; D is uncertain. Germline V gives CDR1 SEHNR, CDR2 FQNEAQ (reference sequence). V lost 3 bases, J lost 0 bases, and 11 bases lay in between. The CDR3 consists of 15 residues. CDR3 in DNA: TGTGCCAGCAGCTTGGTGCGTCGCGTGAACACTGAAGCTTTCTTT. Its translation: CASSLVRRVNTEAFF.

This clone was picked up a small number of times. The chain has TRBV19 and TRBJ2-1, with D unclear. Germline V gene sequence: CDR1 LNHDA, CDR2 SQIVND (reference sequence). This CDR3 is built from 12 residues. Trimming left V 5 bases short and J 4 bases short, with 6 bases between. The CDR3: CASSLSYNEQFF. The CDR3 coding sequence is TGTGCCAGTAGTTTGAGTTACAATGAGCAGTTCTTC.

This CDR3 is CSVQFNEQFF. CDR3 sequence (DNA): TGCAGCGTCCAATTCAATGAGCAGTTCTTC. This chain links TRBV29-1 with TRBJ2-1; D gene unclear. The CDR3 consists of 10 residues. Trimming pared 6 bases from V and 6 bases from J, leaving 6 bases between. Looked up from germline, CDR1 is SQVTM and CDR2 is ANQGSEA.

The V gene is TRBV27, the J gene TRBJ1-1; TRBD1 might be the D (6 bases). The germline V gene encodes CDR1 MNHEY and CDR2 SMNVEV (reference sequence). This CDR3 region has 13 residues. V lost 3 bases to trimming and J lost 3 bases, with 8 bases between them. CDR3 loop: CASSFEGDTEAFF. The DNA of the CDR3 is TGTGCCAGCAGTTTTGAGGGGGACACTGAAGCTTTCTTT.

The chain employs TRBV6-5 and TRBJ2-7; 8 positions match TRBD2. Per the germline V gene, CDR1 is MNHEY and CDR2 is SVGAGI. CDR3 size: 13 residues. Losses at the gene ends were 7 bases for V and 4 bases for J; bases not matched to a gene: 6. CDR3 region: CASMSGSGYEQYF. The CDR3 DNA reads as TGTGCCAGCATGAGCGGGAGTGGATACGAGCAGTACTTC.

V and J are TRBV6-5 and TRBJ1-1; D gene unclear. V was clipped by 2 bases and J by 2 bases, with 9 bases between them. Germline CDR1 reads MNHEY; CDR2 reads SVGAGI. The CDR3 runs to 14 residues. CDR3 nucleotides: TGTGCCAGCAGTTACGCCAGTTTAAACACTGAAGCTTTCTTT. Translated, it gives CASSYASLNTEAFF.

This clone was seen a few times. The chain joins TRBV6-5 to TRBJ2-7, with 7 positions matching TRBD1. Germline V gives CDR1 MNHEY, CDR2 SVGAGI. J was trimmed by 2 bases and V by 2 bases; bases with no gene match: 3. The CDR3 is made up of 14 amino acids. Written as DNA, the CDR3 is TGTGCCAGCAGTTACGGGACAGCTACCTACGAGCAGTACTTC. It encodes CASSYGTATYEQYF.

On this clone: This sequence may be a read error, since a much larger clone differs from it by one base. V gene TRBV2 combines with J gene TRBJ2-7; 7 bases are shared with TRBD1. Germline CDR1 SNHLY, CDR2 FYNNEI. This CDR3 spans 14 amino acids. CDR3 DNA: TGTGCCATTTCAGACAGGGAAGGTCAAGAGACCCAGTGCTTC. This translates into CAISDREGQETQCF.

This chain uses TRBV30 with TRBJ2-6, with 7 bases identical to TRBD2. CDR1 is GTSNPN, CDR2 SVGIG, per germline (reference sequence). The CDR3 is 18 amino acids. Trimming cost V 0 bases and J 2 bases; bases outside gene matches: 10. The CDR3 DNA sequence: TGTGCCTGGAGTGTAACGTGGGAGGGTTTGGCTGGGGCCAACGTCCTGACTTTC. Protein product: CAWSVTWEGLAGANVLTF.

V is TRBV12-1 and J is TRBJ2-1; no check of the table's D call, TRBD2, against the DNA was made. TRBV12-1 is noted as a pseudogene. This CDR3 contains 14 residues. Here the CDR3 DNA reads TGTGCCAGCGGGCGGGAGGGCCAGGACAATGAGCAGTTCTTC. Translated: CASGREGQDNEQFF.

CDR3 sequence: CAIQRDSSYEQYF. The CDR3 region has the DNA TGTGCCATACAAAGGGACAGTTCCTACGAGCAGTACTTC. The V gene is TRBV6-1, the J gene TRBJ2-7; 7 positions agree with TRBD1. The CDR3 extends over 13 amino acids. Germline V CDR1 and CDR2: MNHNS, SASEGT. V gave up 10 bases and J gave up 1 base; unmatched junction bases: 7.

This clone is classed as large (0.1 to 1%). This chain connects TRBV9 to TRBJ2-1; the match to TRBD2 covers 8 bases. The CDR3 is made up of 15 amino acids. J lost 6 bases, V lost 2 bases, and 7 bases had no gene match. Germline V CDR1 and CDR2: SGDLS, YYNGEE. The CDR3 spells CASSVSGRIGNEQFF. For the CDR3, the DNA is TGTGCCAGCAGCGTCAGCGGGAGAATCGGCAATGAGCAGTTCTTC.

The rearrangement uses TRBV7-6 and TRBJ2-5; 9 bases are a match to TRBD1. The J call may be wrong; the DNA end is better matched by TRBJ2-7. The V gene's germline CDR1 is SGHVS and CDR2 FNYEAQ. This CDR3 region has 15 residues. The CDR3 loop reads CASSPGTGKGYEQYF. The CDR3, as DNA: TGTGCCAGCAGCCCCGGGACAGGGAAAGGTTACGAGCAGTACTTC.

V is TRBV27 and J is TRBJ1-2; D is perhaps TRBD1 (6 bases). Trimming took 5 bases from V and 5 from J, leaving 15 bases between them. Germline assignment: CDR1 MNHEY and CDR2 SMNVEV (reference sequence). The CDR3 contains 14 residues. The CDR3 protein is CASSRQGSLYGYTF. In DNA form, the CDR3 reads TGTGCCAGCAGTAGGCAGGGGAGTTTATATGGCTACACCTTC.

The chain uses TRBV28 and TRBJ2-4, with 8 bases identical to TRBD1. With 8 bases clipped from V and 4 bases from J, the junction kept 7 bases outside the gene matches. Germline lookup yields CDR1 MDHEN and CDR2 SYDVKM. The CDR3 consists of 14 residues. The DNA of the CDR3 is TGTGCCAGCGGTAAGGACAGGGAAAAAAACATTCAGTACTTC. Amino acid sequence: CASGKDREKNIQYF.